This T cell receptor beta chain was recorded in a study of stem cell transplantation in POMP-related autoinflammatory disease. Study background: Impaired MHC class I-dependent CD8+ differentiation was hypothesized from defective thymoproteasomes. Notes on the study in general: In PRAID patients, the number of distinct TRB V-J gene pairings was restricted.

CDR3 length equals 13 residues. Germline V lookup: CDR1 MNHEY, CDR2 SVGAGI. Trimming left V 0 bases short and J 7 bases short, with 9 bases between. Concerning this clone itself: Its antigen is not identified.

Repertoires were generated with immunoSEQ multiplex PCR, while TCRdb's copy carries only in-frame clones and drops some. The sample contains about 26,000 clones, 82% of which appear only once. The source of this sequence is a human donor with POMP-related autoinflammation and immune dysregulation (PRAID). The chain is built from TRBV6-5 and TRBJ1-2; no clear D. The material was CD4+ T cells from PBMCs, obtained before stem cell transplantation. The CDR3 region has the DNA TGTGCCAGCAGTTACTCGAGGGAATTTGGCTACACCTTC. As protein: CASSYSREFGYTF.